The clone carrying this TCR beta chain has just one count. Its antigen is not known. Clones were read by immunoSEQ multiplex PCR, and TCRdb kept only the in-frame ones, dropping some. The repertoire holds tens of thousands of clones, roughly 87% seen once, with around 28% in the top ten. This entry belongs to a study of T cells in localized non-small cell lung cancer. Findings and caveats of the study: Tumor showed lower T cell clonality than uninvolved adjacent lung, where it was highest. Because only a single region of the tumor was sequenced, heterogeneity remains possible.

In germline, CDR1 is SNHLY, CDR2 FYNNEI. CDR3 length: 14 amino acids. Trimming took 7 bases from V and 5 from J, leaving 18 bases between them. The receptor was isolated from a male donor at least 60 years old with stage I squamous cell lung carcinoma. Sequencing used peripheral blood, obtained before any cancer treatment. The V gene is TRBV2, the J gene TRBJ2-7; no definite D call. Here the CDR3 reads CASKEVTGGNEQYF. As DNA, the CDR3 is TGTGCCAGCAAGGAAGTAACGGGCGGCAACGAGCAGTACTTC.